What follows is one T cell receptor (beta chain) and its context. Assay used: immunoSEQ multiplex PCR; TCRdb lists only in-frame clones, some missing. Of hundreds of thousands of clones in the sample, 95% to 97% were seen once. Per germline, CDR1 MNHEY and CDR2 SVGAGI. The CDR3 length is 15 residues. V lost 0 bases, J lost 3 bases, and 11 bases lay in between. Terminally differentiated effector memory CD45RA+ cells were excluded by CCR7 positive selection of CD45RO-negative cells. The data stem from a study of shared clonotypes between healthy human individuals. This sequence joins TRBV6-5 and TRBJ1-2; the D is unclear. The sequenced sample was naive CD8+ T cells sorted from blood. This clonotype was sampled from a woman aged 25 to 45 in good health. The CDR3 DNA follows: TGTGCCAGCAGTTACTCGGAAGGGTCCTACTATGGCTACACCTTC. Amino acids: CASSYSEGSYYGYTF.